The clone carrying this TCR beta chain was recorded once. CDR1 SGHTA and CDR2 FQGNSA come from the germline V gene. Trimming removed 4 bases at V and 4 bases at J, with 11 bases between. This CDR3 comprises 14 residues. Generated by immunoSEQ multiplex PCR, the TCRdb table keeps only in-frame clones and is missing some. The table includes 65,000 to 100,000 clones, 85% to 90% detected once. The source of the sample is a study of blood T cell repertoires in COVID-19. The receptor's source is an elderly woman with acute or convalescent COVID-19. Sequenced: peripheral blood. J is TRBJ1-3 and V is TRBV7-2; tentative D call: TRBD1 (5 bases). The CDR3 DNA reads TGTGCCAGCAGCTACGACAGCTTCGGAAACACCATATATTTT. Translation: CASSYDSFGNTIYF. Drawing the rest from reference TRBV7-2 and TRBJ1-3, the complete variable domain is GAGVSQSPSNKVTEKGKDVELRCDPISGHTALYWYRQSLGQGLEFLIYFQGNSAPDKSGLPSDRFSAERTGGSVSTLTIQRTQQEDSAVYLCASSYDSFGNTIYFGEGSWLTVV.